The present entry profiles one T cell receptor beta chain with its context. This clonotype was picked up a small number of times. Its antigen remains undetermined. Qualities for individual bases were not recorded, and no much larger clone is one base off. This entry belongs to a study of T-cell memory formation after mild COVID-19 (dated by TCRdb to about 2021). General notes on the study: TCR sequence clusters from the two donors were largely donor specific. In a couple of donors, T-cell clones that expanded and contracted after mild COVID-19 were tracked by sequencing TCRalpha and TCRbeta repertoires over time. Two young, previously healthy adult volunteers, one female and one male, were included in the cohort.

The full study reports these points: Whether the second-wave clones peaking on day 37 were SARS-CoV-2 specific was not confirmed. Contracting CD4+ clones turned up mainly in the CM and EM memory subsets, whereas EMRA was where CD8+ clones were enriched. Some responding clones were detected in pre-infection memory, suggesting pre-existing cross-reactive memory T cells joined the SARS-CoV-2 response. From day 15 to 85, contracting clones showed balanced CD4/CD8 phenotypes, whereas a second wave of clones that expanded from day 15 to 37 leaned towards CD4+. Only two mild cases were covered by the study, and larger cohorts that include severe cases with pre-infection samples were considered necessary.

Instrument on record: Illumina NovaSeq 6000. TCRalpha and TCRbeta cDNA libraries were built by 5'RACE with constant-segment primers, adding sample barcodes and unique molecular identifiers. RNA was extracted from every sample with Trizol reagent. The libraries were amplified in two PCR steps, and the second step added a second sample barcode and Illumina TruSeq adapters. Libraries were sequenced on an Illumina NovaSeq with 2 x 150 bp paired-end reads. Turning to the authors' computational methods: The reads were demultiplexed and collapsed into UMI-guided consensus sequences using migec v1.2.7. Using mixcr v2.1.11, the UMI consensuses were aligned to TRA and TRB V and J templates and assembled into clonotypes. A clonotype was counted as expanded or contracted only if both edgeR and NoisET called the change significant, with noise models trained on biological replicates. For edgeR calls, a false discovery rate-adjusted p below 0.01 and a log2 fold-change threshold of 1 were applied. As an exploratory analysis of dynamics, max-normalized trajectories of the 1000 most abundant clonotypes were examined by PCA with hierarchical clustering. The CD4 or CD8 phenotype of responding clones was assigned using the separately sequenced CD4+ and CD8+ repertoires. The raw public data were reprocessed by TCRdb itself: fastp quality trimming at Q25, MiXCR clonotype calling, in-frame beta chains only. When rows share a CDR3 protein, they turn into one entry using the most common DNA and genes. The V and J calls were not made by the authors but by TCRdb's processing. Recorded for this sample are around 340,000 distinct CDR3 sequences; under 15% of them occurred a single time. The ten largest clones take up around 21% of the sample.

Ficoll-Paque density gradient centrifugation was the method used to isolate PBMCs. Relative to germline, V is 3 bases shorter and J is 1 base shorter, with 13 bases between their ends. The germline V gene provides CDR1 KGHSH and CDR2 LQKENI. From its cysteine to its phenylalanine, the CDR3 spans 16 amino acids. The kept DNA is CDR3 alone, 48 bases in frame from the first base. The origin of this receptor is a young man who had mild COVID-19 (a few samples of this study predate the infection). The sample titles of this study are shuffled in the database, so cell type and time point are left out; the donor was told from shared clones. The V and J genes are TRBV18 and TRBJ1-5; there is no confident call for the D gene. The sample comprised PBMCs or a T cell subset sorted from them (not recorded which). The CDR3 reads CASSPIVKGSNQPQHF. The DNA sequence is TGTGCCAGCTCACCGATAGTGAAAGGAAGCAATCAGCCCCAGCATTTT.